Listed here is a single T cell receptor beta chain. This sample is drawn from a study of blood T cell repertoires in COVID-19. On the study more broadly: COVID-19 samples, acute and convalescent, were from the United States, Italy and Spain.

Original analysis: How many nucleated cells were present was estimated from reference gene primer amplification. This table comes from immunoSEQ multiplex PCR, and its TCRdb copy is limited to in-frame clones, with some not included. V and J calls and clone size follow that table, whereas D and trimming were derived from the DNA. The table shows a few hundred thousand clones, with roughly 77% occurring only once. CDR1 is LNHDA, CDR2 SQIVND, per germline (reference sequence). V lost 5 bases, J lost 6 bases, and 6 bases stayed unmatched. The CDR3 is 15 residues long. The gene calls are TRBV19 and TRBJ2-2; TRBD2 agrees at 10 bases. This sequence originates from a woman older than 75 with acute or convalescent COVID-19. The sample consisted of peripheral blood. CDR3 loop: CASSELAGVAGELFF. DNA for the CDR3: TGTGCCAGTAGTGAGCTAGCGGGAGTCGCCGGGGAGCTGTTTTTT.